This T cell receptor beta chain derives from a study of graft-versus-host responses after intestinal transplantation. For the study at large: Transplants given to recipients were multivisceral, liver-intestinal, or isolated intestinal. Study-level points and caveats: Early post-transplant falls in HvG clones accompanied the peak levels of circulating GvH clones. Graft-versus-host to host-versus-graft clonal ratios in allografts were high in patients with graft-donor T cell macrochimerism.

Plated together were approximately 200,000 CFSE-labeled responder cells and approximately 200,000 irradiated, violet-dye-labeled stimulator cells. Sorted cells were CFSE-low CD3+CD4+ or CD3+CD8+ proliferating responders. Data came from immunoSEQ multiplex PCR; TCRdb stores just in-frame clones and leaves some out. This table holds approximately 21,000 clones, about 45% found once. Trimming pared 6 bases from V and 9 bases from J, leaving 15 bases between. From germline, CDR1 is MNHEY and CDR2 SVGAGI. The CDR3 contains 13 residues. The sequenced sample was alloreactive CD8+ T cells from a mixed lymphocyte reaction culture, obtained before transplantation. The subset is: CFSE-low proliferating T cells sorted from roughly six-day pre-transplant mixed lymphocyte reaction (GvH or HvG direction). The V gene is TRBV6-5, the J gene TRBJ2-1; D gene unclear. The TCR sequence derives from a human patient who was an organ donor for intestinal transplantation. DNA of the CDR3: TGTGCCAGCAGGCCCACCCAGTGGGGTGAGCAGTTCTTC. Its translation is CASRPTQWGEQFF.